This T cell receptor (beta chain) was sequenced in a study of cytomegalovirus exposure and HLA in healthy donors. Study-level results: There were some public TCRs occurring in many donors, but most TCR sequences were rare.

The donors were members of the roughly 120-subject validation cohort (separate from the approximately 670-subject first cohort). Worth noting for this clone: Its target is unknown.

The table came from immunoSEQ multiplex PCR; TCRdb's copy has only in-frame clones and leaves some out. The table has roughly 300,000 clones, 80% to 90% seen once. Deletions cut 0 bases from V and 5 bases from J, with 20 bases between. Germline V gene sequence: CDR1 KGHSH, CDR2 LQKENI. The CDR3 runs 17 residues. The V gene is TRBV18, the J gene TRBJ2-7; D possibly corresponds to TRBD1 (5 bases). Material for sequencing was PBMCs. This TCR derives from a woman in her late teens or twenties in good health and CMV-seronegative. CDR3 protein: CASSPPWTTSLYNEQYF. The CDR3 bases are TGTGCCAGCTCACCACCTTGGACAACCTCCCTATATAACGAGCAGTACTTC.